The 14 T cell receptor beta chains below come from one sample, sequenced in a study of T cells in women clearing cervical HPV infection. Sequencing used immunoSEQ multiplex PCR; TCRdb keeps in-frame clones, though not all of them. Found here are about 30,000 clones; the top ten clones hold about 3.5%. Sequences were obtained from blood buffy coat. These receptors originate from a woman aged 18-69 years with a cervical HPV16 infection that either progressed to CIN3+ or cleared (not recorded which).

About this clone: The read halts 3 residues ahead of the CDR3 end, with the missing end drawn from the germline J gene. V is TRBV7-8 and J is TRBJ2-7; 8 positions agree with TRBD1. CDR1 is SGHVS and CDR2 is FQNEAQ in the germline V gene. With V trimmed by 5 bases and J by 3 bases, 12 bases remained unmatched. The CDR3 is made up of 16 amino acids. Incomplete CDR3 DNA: TGTGCCAGCAGCCATTTGACAGGGGCGAGGGGCTACGAG. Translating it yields CASSHLTGARGYE. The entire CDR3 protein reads CASSHLTGARGYEQYF.

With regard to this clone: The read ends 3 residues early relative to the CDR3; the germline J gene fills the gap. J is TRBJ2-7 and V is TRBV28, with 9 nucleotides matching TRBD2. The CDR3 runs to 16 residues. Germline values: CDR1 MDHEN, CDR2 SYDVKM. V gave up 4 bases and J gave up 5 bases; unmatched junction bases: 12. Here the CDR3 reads CASSSPGSGSSHEQYF. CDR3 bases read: TGTGCCAGCAGTTCCCCCGGTAGCGGGAGTTCCCACGAG.

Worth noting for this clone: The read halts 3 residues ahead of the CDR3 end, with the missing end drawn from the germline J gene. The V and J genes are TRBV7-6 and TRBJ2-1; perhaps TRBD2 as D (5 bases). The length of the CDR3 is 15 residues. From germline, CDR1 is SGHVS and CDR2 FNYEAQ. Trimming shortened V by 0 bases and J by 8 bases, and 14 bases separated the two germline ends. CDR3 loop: CASSLAGGLGDEQFF. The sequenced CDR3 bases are TGTGCCAGCAGCTTAGCGGGCGGGCTCGGAGATGAG.

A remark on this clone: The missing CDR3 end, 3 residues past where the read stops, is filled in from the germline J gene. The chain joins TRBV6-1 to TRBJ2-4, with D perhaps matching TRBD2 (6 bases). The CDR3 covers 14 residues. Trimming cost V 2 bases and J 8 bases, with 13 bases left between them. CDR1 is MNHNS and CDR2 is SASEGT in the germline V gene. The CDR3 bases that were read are TGTGCCAGCAGTGAATTCGGGACTGTGGACATT. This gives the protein CASSEFGTVDI. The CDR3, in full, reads CASSEFGTVDIQYF.

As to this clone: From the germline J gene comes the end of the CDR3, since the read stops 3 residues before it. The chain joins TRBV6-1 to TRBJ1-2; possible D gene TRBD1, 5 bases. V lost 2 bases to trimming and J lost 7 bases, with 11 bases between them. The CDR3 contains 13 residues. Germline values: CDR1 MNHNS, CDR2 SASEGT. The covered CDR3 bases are TGTGCCAGCAGTGAACAGGGAGGTTTTGGC. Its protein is CASSEQGGFG. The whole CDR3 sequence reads CASSEQGGFGYTF.

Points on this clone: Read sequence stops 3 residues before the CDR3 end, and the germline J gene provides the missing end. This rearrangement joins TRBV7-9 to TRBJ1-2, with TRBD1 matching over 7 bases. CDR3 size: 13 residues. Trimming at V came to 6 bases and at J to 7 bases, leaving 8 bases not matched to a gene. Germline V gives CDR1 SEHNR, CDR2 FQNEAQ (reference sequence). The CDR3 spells CASSPDRVGGYTF. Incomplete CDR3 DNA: TGTGCCAGCAGTCCAGACAGGGTTGGTGGC.

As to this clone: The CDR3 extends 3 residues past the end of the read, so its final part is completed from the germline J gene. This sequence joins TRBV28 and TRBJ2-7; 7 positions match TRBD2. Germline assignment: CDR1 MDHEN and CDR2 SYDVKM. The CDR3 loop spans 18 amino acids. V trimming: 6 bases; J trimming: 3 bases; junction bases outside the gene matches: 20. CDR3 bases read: TGTGCCAGCAGCTCGATCGATGGACTAGGTCGTAACCTCTACGAG. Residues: CASSSIDGLGRNLYE. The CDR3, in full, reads CASSSIDGLGRNLYEQYF.

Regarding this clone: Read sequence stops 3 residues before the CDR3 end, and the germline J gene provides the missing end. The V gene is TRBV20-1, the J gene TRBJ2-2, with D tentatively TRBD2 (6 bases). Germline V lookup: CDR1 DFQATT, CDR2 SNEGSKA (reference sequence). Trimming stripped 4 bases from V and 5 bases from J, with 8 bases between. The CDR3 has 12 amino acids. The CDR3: CSAMGGTGELFF. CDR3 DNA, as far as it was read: TGCAGTGCTATGGGGGGTACCGGGGAG.

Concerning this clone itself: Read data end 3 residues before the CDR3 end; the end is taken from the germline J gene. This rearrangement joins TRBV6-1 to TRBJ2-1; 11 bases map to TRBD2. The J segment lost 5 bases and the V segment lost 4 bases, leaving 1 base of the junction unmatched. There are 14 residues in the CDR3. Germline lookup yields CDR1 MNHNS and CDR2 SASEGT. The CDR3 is CASSGLAGNNEQFF. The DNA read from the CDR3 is TGTGCCAGCAGTGGACTAGCGGGAAACAATGAG.

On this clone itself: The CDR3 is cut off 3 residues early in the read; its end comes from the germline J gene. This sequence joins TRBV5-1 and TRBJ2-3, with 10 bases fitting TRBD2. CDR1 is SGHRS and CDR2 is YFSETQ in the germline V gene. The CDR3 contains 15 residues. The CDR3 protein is CASSVLAGERETQYF. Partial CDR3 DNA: TGCGCCAGCAGCGTTCTAGCGGGAGAGAGAGAGACG.

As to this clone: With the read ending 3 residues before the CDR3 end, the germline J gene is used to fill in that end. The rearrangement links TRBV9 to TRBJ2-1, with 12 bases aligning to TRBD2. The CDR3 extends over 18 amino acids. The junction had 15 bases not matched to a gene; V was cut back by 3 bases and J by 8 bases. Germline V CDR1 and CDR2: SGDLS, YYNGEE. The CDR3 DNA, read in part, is TGTGCCAGCAGCGCTCTAGCGGGAGGGGTATTGGGTTACGATGAG. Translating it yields CASSALAGGVLGYDE. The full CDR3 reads CASSALAGGVLGYDEQFF.

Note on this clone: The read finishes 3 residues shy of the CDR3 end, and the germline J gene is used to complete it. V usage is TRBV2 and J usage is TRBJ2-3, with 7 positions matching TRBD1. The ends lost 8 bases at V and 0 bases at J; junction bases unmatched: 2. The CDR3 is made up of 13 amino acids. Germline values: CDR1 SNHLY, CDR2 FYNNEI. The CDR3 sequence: CASDRESTDTQYF. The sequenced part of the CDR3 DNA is TGTGCCAGCGACAGGGAAAGCACAGATACG. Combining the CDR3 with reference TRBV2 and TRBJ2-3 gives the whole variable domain EPEVTQTPSHQVTQMGQEVILRCVPISNHLYFYWYRQILGQKVEFLVSFYNNEISEKSEIFDDQFSVERPDGSNFTLKIRSTKLEDSAMYFCASDRESTDTQYFGPGTRLTVL.

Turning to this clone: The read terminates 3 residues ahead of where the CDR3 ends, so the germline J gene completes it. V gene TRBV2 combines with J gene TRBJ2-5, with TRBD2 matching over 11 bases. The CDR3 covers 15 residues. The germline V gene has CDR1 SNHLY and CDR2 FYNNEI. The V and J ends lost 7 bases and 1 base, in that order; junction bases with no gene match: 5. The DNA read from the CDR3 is TGTGCCAGCAACCTAGCGGGAGGACGCCAAGAGACC. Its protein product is CASNLAGGRQET. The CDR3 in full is CASNLAGGRQETQYF.

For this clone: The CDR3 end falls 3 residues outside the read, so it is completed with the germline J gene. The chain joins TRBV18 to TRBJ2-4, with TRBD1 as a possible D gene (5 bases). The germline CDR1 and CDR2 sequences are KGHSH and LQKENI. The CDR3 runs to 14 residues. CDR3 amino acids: CASSPQQESYGQYF. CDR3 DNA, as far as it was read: TGTGCCAGCTCACCACAACAGGAAAGCTATGGT. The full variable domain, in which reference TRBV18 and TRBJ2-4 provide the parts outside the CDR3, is NAGVMQNPRHLVRRRGQEARLRCSPMKGHSHVYWYRQLPEEGLKFMVYLQKENIIDESGMPKERFSAEFPKEGPSILRIQQVVRGDSAAYFCASSPQQESYGQYFGAGTRLSVL.